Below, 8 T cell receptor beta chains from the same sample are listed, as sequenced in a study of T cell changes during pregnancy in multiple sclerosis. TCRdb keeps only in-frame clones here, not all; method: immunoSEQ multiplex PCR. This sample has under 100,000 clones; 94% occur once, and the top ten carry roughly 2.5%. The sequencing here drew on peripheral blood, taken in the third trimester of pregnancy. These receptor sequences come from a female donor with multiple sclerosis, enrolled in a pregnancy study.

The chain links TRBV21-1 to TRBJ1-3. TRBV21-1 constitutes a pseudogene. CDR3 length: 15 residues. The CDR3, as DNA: TGTGCCAGCAGCAAAGAAGTGAGCTCTGGAAACACCATATATTTT. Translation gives CASSKEVSSGNTIYF.

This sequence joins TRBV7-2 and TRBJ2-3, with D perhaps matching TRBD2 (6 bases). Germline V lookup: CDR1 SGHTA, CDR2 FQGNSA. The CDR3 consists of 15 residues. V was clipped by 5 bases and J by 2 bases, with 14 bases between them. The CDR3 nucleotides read TGTGCCAGCAGCCTCAACGGGGGAAACACAGATACGCAGTATTTT. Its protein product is CASSLNGGNTDTQYF. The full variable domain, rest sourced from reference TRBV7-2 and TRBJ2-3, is GAGVSQSPSNKVTEKGKDVELRCDPISGHTALYWYRQSLGQGLEFLIYFQGNSAPDKSGLPSDRFSAERTGGSVSTLTIQRTQQEDSAVYLCASSLNGGNTDTQYFGPGTRLTVL.

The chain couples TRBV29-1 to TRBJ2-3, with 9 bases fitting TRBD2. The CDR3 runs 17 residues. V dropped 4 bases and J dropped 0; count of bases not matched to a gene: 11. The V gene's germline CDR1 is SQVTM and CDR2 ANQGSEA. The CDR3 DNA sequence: TGCAGCGTTGTTGGTAGCGGGGGCCACACTAGCACAGATACGCAGTATTTT. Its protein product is CSVVGSGGHTSTDTQYF.

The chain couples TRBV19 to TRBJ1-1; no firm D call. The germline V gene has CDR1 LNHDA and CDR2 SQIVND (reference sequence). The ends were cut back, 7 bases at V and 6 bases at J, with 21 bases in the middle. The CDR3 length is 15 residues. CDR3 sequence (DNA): TGTGCCAGTACGATACGTCAAGGCCGAGAGGCTGAAGCTTTCTTT. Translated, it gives CASTIRQGREAEAFF. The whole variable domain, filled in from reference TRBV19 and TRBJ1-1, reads DGGITQSPKYLFRKEGQNVTLSCEQNLNHDAMYWYRQDPGQGLRLIYYSQIVNDFQKGDIAEGYSVSREKKESFPLTVTSAQKNPTAFYLCASTIRQGREAEAFFGQGTRLTVV.

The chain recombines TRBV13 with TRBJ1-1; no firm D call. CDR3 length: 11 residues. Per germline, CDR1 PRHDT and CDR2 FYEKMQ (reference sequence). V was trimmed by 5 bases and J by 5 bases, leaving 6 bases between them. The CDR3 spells CASSLGTEAFF. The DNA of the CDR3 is TGTGCCAGCAGCCTCGGGACTGAAGCTTTCTTT.

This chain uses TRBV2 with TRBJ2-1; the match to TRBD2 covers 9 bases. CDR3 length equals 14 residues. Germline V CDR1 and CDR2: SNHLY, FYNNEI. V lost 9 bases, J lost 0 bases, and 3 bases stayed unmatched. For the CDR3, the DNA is TGTGCCAGGACTAGCGGACGCTCCTACAATGAGCAGTTCTTC. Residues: CARTSGRSYNEQFF.

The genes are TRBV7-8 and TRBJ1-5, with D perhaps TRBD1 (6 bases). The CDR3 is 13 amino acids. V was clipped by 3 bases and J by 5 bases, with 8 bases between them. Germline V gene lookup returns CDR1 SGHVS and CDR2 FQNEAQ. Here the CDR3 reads CASSLAGDQPQHF. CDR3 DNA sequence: TGTGCCAGCAGCTTGGCAGGGGATCAGCCCCAGCATTTT.

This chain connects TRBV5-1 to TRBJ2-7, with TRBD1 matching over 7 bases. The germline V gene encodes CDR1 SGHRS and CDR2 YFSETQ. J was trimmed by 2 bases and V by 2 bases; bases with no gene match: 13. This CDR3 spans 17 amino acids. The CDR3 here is CASSFGGFRDSAYEQYF. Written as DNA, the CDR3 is TGCGCCAGCAGCTTTGGGGGCTTTAGGGACAGTGCCTACGAGCAGTACTTC.